These 28 T cell receptor beta chains were sequenced from one sample in a study of blood T cell repertoires in COVID-19. Here immunoSEQ multiplex PCR was the method, and the copy in TCRdb shows in-frame clones only, minus some. Counted here are around 40,000 clones, less than 85% occurring once; the ten biggest clones make up around 25%. Sequencing used peripheral blood. These receptors came from a man between 65 and 79 years old with acute or convalescent COVID-19.

CDR3 DNA: TGCGCCAGCAGCTGGTCACAGGGGGGCACTGAAGCTTTCTTT. It translates to CASSWSQGGTEAFF. The chain has TRBV5-1 and TRBJ1-1; 8 nucleotides align to TRBD1. The CDR3 loop spans 14 amino acids. With 3 bases clipped from V and 4 bases from J, the junction kept 5 bases outside the gene matches. Germline-derived CDR1 and CDR2 are SGHRS and YFSETQ.

J is TRBJ2-1 and V is TRBV5-1; D ambiguous. V lost 0 bases to trimming and J lost 2 bases, with 15 bases between them. This CDR3 spans 17 amino acids. The germline CDR1 and CDR2 sequences are SGHRS and YFSETQ. The CDR3 protein is CASSLAGLVIAYNEQFF. The DNA for the CDR3 is TGCGCCAGCAGCTTGGCCGGGTTAGTTATCGCCTACAATGAGCAGTTCTTC.

The chain is built from TRBV6-5 and TRBJ2-3, with TRBD1 matching over 9 bases. Germline CDR1 and CDR2: MNHEY and SVGAGI. J lost 6 bases, V lost 6 bases, and 7 bases had no gene match. This CDR3 comprises 14 residues. CDR3 in DNA: TGTGCCAGCAGACACAGGGGGCGCGAGGATACGCAGTATTTT. Its translation: CASRHRGREDTQYF.

The chain joins TRBV28 to TRBJ2-2; 11 bases fit TRBD1. The CDR3 is 16 residues long. Germline-derived CDR1 and CDR2 are MDHEN and SYDVKM. J gave up 8 bases and V 7 bases, and 12 bases lay outside the gene matches. Here the CDR3 DNA reads TGTGCCAGCAACACCCCCGGACAGGGGGCAGGAGGGGAGCTGTTTTTT. Its translation: CASNTPGQGAGGELFF.

The chain uses TRBV27 and TRBJ1-1; 7 bases agree with TRBD1. After removal of 7 bases from V and 5 bases from J, the junction contained 10 bases not matched to a gene. The CDR3 has 14 amino acids. The V gene's germline CDR1 is MNHEY and CDR2 SMNVEV (reference sequence). CDR3 sequence reads: CASTLNRGGTEAFF. The CDR3 nucleotides are TGTGCCAGCACCCTTAACAGGGGAGGAACTGAAGCTTTCTTT.

V usage is TRBV6-5 and J usage is TRBJ1-5; the match to TRBD1 covers 9 bases. CDR1 is MNHEY, CDR2 SVGAGI, per germline. The J segment lost 16 bases and the V segment lost 7 bases, leaving 11 bases of the junction unmatched. This CDR3 is built from 12 residues. The CDR3 region is CASTQGAPPFHF. Written as DNA, the CDR3 is TGTGCCAGCACACAGGGGGCCCCACCTTTTCATTTT.

This chain links TRBV19 with TRBJ1-1; D may be TRBD1 (5 bases). Per germline, CDR1 LNHDA and CDR2 SQIVND (reference sequence). There are 14 residues in the CDR3. Trimming pared 1 base from V and 1 base from J, leaving 7 bases between. The CDR3 region is CASSIVGGNTEAFF. The CDR3 region has the DNA TGTGCCAGTAGTATAGTGGGGGGGAACACTGAAGCTTTCTTT.

J is TRBJ1-2 and V is TRBV7-2, with D tentatively TRBD1 (5 bases). Germline lookup yields CDR1 SGHTA and CDR2 FQGNSA. V was cut by 1 base and J by 4 bases, with 22 bases left in between. CDR3 length: 18 amino acids. The CDR3, as DNA: TGTGCCAGCAGCTTAGTACAGGCCGGCGGGAGCTCCAGCTATGGCTACACCTTC. Protein product: CASSLVQAGGSSSYGYTF.

Concerning this clone: One end of the junction does not line up with germline, which may come from a read error. The V call is TRBV28, the J call TRBJ1-1; 10 positions match TRBD1. CDR1 is MDHEN, CDR2 SYDVKM, per germline. The CDR3 has 16 residues. As DNA, the CDR3 is TGTGCCAGCAGTTTGGAAGGACAGGGGGTGAAAACTGAAGCTTTCTTT. Protein sequence: CASSLEGQGVKTEAFF.

The chain recombines TRBV7-2 with TRBJ2-3, with TRBD1 matching 7 bases. The germline V gene encodes CDR1 SGHTA and CDR2 FQGNSA. The CDR3 contains 15 residues. V shed 8 bases and J 2 bases; nucleotides not matched to a gene: 10. The CDR3 sequence: CASGASQGVTDTQYF. The CDR3 bases are TGTGCCAGCGGAGCTAGCCAGGGGGTCACAGATACGCAGTATTTT.

This clone was seen more than once but under ten times. This rearrangement joins TRBV11-3 to TRBJ2-7, with 10 bases lining up with TRBD1. Germline V CDR1 and CDR2: SGHNT, YENEEA. This CDR3 comprises 13 residues. V was clipped by 4 bases and J by 5 bases; unmatched bases: 2. CDR3 amino acids: CASSSGTGDEQYF. The DNA of the CDR3 is TGTGCCAGCAGCTCCGGGACAGGGGACGAGCAGTACTTC.

The V call is TRBV5-1, the J call TRBJ2-1, with D possibly matching TRBD1 (6 bases). The CDR3 extends over 13 amino acids. Germline CDR1 reads SGHRS; CDR2 reads YFSETQ. Trimming shortened V by 5 bases and J by 8 bases, and 14 bases separated the two germline ends. CDR3 sequence (DNA): TGCGCCAGCAGGTCCACAGGGAGTGATGAGCAGTTCTTC. It encodes CASRSTGSDEQFF. Variable domain in full (rest from reference TRBV5-1 and TRBJ2-1): KAGVTQTPRYLIKTRGQQVTLSCSPISGHRSVSWYQQTPGQGLQFLFEYFSETQRNKGNFPGRFSGRQFSNSRSEMNVSTLELGDSALYLCASRSTGSDEQFFGPGTRLTVL.

This clone has a handful of counts. V usage is TRBV7-9 and J usage is TRBJ2-3; TRBD1 agrees at 8 bases. CDR3 length equals 14 residues. CDR1 and CDR2 (germline): SEHNR, FQNEAQ (reference sequence). J gave up 0 bases and V 5 bases, and 1 base lay outside the gene matches. The CDR3 is CASSRDRSTDTQYF. CDR3 sequence (DNA): TGTGCCAGCAGCAGGGACAGGAGCACAGATACGCAGTATTTT.

Worth noting for this clone: Other DNA sequences in this specimen translate into the identical CDR3. The rearrangement links TRBV28 to TRBJ2-1; TRBD2 agrees at 8 bases. Germline CDR1 and CDR2: MDHEN and SYDVKM. After removal of 4 bases from V and 7 bases from J, the junction contained 9 bases not matched to a gene. The CDR3 runs 15 residues. CDR3 region: CASSSSGTRGNEQFF. The CDR3 DNA sequence: TGTGCCAGCAGTTCCTCCGGGACTAGAGGGAATGAGCAGTTCTTC.

This clone counts as medium-sized. The chain recombines TRBV29-1 with TRBJ2-3, with 10 bases matching TRBD1. In germline, CDR1 is SQVTM, CDR2 ANQGSEA. V lost 8 bases, J lost 4 bases, and 15 bases stayed unmatched. The CDR3 extends over 16 amino acids. In DNA form, the CDR3 reads TGCAGCCCCGTTGTCCCCGGACAGGGGGAGGCAGATACGCAGTATTTT. Its translation is CSPVVPGQGEADTQYF.

The chain uses TRBV7-9 and TRBJ2-7, with D maybe TRBD1 (5 bases). The V end was cut by 5 bases, the J end by 0 bases, with 11 bases between. The V gene's germline CDR1 is SEHNR and CDR2 FQNEAQ (reference sequence). The CDR3 extends over 14 amino acids. The CDR3: CASSTSTVSYEQYF. CDR3 in DNA: TGTGCCAGCAGCACATCGACAGTCTCCTACGAGCAGTACTTC.

The chain has TRBV28 and TRBJ1-2, with a weak D call TRBD1 (5 bases). Trimming cost V 4 bases and J 6 bases, with 12 bases left between them. The CDR3 length is 13 residues. Germline values: CDR1 MDHEN, CDR2 SYDVKM. This CDR3 is CASSWAGTNGYTF. CDR3 DNA: TGTGCCAGCAGTTGGGCAGGGACTAATGGCTACACCTTC.

The chain carries TRBV7-5 and TRBJ2-1; whether TRBD2, the table's D call, matches the DNA was not checked. TRBV7-5 is assigned pseudogene status. This CDR3 contains 16 residues. CDR3 nucleotide sequence: TGTGCCAGAAGCTCGGGGAGGGACACAGTCTGCAATGAGCAGTTCTTC. Its protein is CARSSGRDTVCNEQFF.

The J gene is TRBJ2-1, the V gene TRBV11-2; 7 bases agree with TRBD2. This CDR3 is built from 15 residues. Germline V gene data show CDR1 as SGHAT and CDR2 as FQNNGV. Trimming took 3 bases from V and 0 from J; bases not matched to a gene: 2. Here the CDR3 DNA reads TGTGCCAGCAGCTTTGGCGGGAGCTCCTACAATGAGCAGTTCTTC. The encoded protein is CASSFGGSSYNEQFF.

The rearrangement uses TRBV21-1 and TRBJ2-7; the table's D call, TRBD2, has no DNA check behind it. TRBV21-1 has pseudogene status. The CDR3 consists of 14 residues. CDR3 in DNA: TGTGCCAGCACCCAGGCAAACGGGGGCTACGAGCAGTACTTC. Residues: CASTQANGGYEQYF.

The CDR3 bases are TGTGCCAGCAGTTCGACAGGGCCCAACTATGGCTACACCTTC. This encodes CASSSTGPNYGYTF. J is TRBJ1-2 and V is TRBV27; 7 bases map to TRBD1. CDR3 length equals 14 residues. The ends lost 4 bases at V and 2 bases at J; junction bases unmatched: 4. CDR1 and CDR2 (germline): MNHEY, SMNVEV (reference sequence).

The chain employs TRBV5-1 and TRBJ2-5, with 14 bases matching TRBD2. Trimming took 4 bases from V and 2 from J; bases not matched to a gene: 4. Per the germline V gene, CDR1 is SGHRS and CDR2 is YFSETQ. This CDR3 has 16 residues. The CDR3 here is CASSRTSGGFQETQYF. The CDR3 DNA sequence: TGCGCCAGCAGCAGGACTAGCGGGGGGTTTCAAGAGACCCAGTACTTC.

A few counts support this clone. V usage is TRBV27 and J usage is TRBJ2-2; a weak D match, TRBD1 (5 bases). The V end lost 5 bases, the J end lost 1 base, and 14 bases lay between the germline ends. The CDR3 totals 16 residues. CDR1 and CDR2 from the germline V gene are MNHEY and SMNVEV (reference sequence). CDR3 sequence (DNA): TGTGCCAGCAGTGCCTCAGGGCGGCGGAACACCGGGGAGCTGTTTTTT. Encoded protein: CASSASGRRNTGELFF.

This rearrangement joins TRBV2 to TRBJ2-2, with 7 bases identical to TRBD1. The germline V gene encodes CDR1 SNHLY and CDR2 FYNNEI. J gave up 1 base and V 3 bases, and 5 bases lay outside the gene matches. There are 16 residues in the CDR3. The CDR3 protein is CASSERGQENTGELFF. CDR3 in DNA: TGTGCCAGCAGTGAGCGAGGACAGGAGAACACCGGGGAGCTGTTTTTT. The variable domain in full, completed from reference TRBV2 and TRBJ2-2, reads EPEVTQTPSHQVTQMGQEVILRCVPISNHLYFYWYRQILGQKVEFLVSFYNNEISEKSEIFDDQFSVERPDGSNFTLKIRSTKLEDSAMYFCASSERGQENTGELFFGEGSRLTVL.

The chain has TRBV5-1 and TRBJ1-1, with D uncertain. The germline gives CDR1 SGHRS, CDR2 YFSETQ. Trimming took off 1 base at V and 4 bases at J, with 17 bases between the two ends. This CDR3 contains 16 residues. This chain's CDR3 is CASSLPQTPFGTEAFF. In nucleotides, the CDR3 is TGCGCCAGCAGCTTGCCCCAAACTCCTTTCGGCACTGAAGCTTTCTTT. Based on the CDR3 plus reference TRBV5-1 and TRBJ1-1, the full variable domain is KAGVTQTPRYLIKTRGQQVTLSCSPISGHRSVSWYQQTPGQGLQFLFEYFSETQRNKGNFPGRFSGRQFSNSRSEMNVSTLELGDSALYLCASSLPQTPFGTEAFFGQGTRLTVV.

The rearrangement joins TRBV27 to TRBJ1-3, with TRBD1 matching 8 bases. Germline trimming cut 4 bases from V and 0 bases from J; bases unmatched to any gene: 5. The CDR3 sequence is 16 residues long. Germline CDR1 MNHEY, CDR2 SMNVEV (reference sequence). The CDR3 spells CASSSRTGSSGNTIYF. The CDR3 DNA sequence: TGTGCCAGCAGTTCCCGGACAGGGAGCTCTGGAAACACCATATATTTT.

The V and J genes are TRBV5-1 and TRBJ1-1; D not resolved. The CDR3 spans 13 residues. Germline lookup yields CDR1 SGHRS and CDR2 YFSETQ. V shed 9 bases and J shed 4 bases, with 16 bases lying between them. CDR3 DNA sequence: TGCGCCACCGCGTCTCAACCTACCACTGAAGCTTTCTTT. Its translation is CATASQPTTEAFF.

The chain carries TRBV7-9 and TRBJ1-4; a weak D match, TRBD1 (5 bases). Trimming stripped 3 bases from V and 7 bases from J, with 18 bases between. This CDR3 spans 16 amino acids. Germline values: CDR1 SEHNR, CDR2 FQNEAQ (reference sequence). The CDR3: CASSFLGGFRGEKLFF. As DNA, the CDR3 is TGTGCCAGCAGCTTCCTGGGGGGATTTCGTGGTGAAAAACTGTTTTTT.